The 14 T cell receptor beta chains given below trace back to one sample, sequenced in a study of shared clonotypes between healthy human individuals. TCRdb's table, derived via immunoSEQ multiplex PCR, lists solely in-frame clones and lacks some. The sample has 1.5 million to 1.9 million clones, 98% seen once. The source material was naive CD4+ T cells sorted from blood. Sample subset: CD45RA+ positively selected. The source is a man between 25 and 39 years old in good health.

The rearrangement uses TRBV5-1 and TRBJ1-3; 9 bases match TRBD1. V dropped 4 bases and J dropped 2; count of bases not matched to a gene: 4. The CDR3 has 15 amino acids. The V gene's germline CDR1 is SGHRS and CDR2 YFSETQ. The DNA of the CDR3 is TGCGCCAGCAGCGCAGGGGACAGGGCTGGAAACACCATATATTTT. Its translation: CASSAGDRAGNTIYF.

This chain uses TRBV5-1 with TRBJ2-7; D is uncertain. Germline assignment: CDR1 SGHRS and CDR2 YFSETQ. CDR3 length: 14 amino acids. The V end was cut by 4 bases, the J end by 5 bases, with 16 bases between. The DNA for the CDR3 is TGCGCCAGCAGCCGTACTACCCTAAAGGACGAGCAGTACTTC. Residues: CASSRTTLKDEQYF.

On this clone itself: An end of the junction does not agree with germline; a read error may underlie this. The chain carries TRBV9 and TRBJ1-2; TRBD1 agrees at 9 bases. The length of the CDR3 is 17 residues. Germline V lookup: CDR1 SGDLS, CDR2 YYNGEE. The CDR3 loop reads CASSQTSPGQGVYGHTF. The CDR3 DNA is TGTGCCAGCAGCCAAACTTCTCCGGGACAGGGCGTGTATGGCCACACCTTC.

The chain recombines TRBV2 with TRBJ1-1, with 7 bases matching TRBD1. Trimming removed 8 bases from V and 2 bases from J; junction bases left unmatched: 8. The V gene's germline CDR1 is SNHLY and CDR2 FYNNEI. The CDR3 is 14 residues long. In nucleotides, the CDR3 is TGTGCCAGCGGACCTAGGGGGCACAACACTGAAGCTTTCTTT. Protein: CASGPRGHNTEAFF.

J is TRBJ2-7 and V is TRBV6-1; TRBD2 matches 9 bases. The CDR3 sequence is 14 residues long. J lost 3 bases, V lost 3 bases, and 3 bases had no gene match. CDR1 is MNHNS, CDR2 SASEGT, per germline. CDR3 loop: CASSDGLAHYEQYF. CDR3 DNA sequence: TGTGCCAGCAGTGATGGACTAGCGCACTACGAGCAGTACTTC.

Details on this clone: The sample holds other DNA sequences that translate to the same CDR3. This chain connects TRBV6-5 to TRBJ2-7, with D perhaps given as TRBD1 or TRBD2 (5 bases each). V was pared by 6 bases and J by 1 base, with 10 bases between. The CDR3 loop spans 13 amino acids. CDR1 and CDR2 from the germline V gene are MNHEY and SVGAGI. CDR3 DNA: TGTGCCAGCAGCCAGGGAGTGTCCTACGAGCAGTACTTC. Encoded protein: CASSQGVSYEQYF.

The chain uses TRBV29-1 and TRBJ2-7, with a tentative D call TRBD1 (5 bases). CDR3 length: 14 residues. Germline loops: CDR1 SQVTM, CDR2 ANQGSEA. Trimming stripped 7 bases from V and 1 base from J, with 17 bases between. The CDR3 nucleotides are TGCAGCGCGATGGGCAGGGCCCGGTCCTACGAGCAGTACTTC. It translates to CSAMGRARSYEQYF.

V is TRBV2 and J is TRBJ2-1; 13 bases fit TRBD2. The V gene end was trimmed by 6 bases and the J gene end by 4 bases; junction bases not matched to a gene: 3. The length of the CDR3 is 15 residues. From germline, CDR1 is SNHLY and CDR2 FYNNEI. Written as DNA, the CDR3 is TGTGCCAGCAGCCAGGGACTAGCGGGATACAATGAGCAGTTCTTC. Translating it yields CASSQGLAGYNEQFF.

This clone was counted once. The chain has TRBV10-3 and TRBJ2-2; 9 nucleotides align to TRBD1. Germline-derived CDR1 and CDR2 are ENHRY and SYGVKD. The CDR3 extends over 18 amino acids. V lost 3 bases to trimming and J lost 5 bases; unmatched junction nucleotides: 13. The CDR3 nucleotides read TGTGCCATCAGTGACATGACAGGGGGGGCCCCGAGGACCGGGGAGCTGTTTTTT. Translating it yields CAISDMTGGAPRTGELFF.

This chain links TRBV19 with TRBJ2-7; perhaps TRBD2 as D (5 bases). CDR3 length equals 15 residues. Germline V gene sequence: CDR1 LNHDA, CDR2 SQIVND (reference sequence). Trimming removed 1 base at V and 1 base at J, with 11 bases between. The DNA of the CDR3 is TGTGCCAGTAGTATAGCTGGGGAGCCATCCTACGAGCAGTACTTC. Amino acids: CASSIAGEPSYEQYF.

This clone was counted between two and nine times. The same CDR3 is also encoded by other DNA sequences in this sample. V gene TRBV5-4 combines with J gene TRBJ1-5; D not certain. V lost 0 bases, J lost 0 bases, and 1 base lay in between. This CDR3 has 13 amino acids. The germline CDR1 and CDR2 sequences are SGHNT and YYREEE (reference sequence). CDR3 sequence: CASSLDSNQPQHF. DNA of the CDR3: TGTGCCAGCAGCTTGGATAGCAATCAGCCCCAGCATTTT.

The rearrangement uses TRBV18 and TRBJ2-5, with TRBD1 identical over 8 bases. The CDR3 loop spans 18 amino acids. Germline V gene lookup returns CDR1 KGHSH and CDR2 LQKENI. The ends lost 0 bases at V and 4 bases at J; junction bases unmatched: 13. Here the CDR3 DNA reads TGTGCCAGCTCACCACCTAACAGTTGGGGACAGGCAGGAGAGACCCAGTACTTC. It specifies CASSPPNSWGQAGETQYF.

This chain joins TRBV5-4 and TRBJ2-7, with 12 bases matching TRBD2. Germline loops: CDR1 SGHNT, CDR2 YYREEE (reference sequence). The CDR3 covers 12 residues. V was clipped by 5 bases and J by 6 bases; unmatched bases: 0. The CDR3, as DNA: TGTGCCAGCAGGGGACTAGCGGGCGAGCAGTACTTC. Translated: CASRGLAGEQYF.

This rearrangement joins TRBV18 to TRBJ2-7; D remains unclear. CDR1 is KGHSH and CDR2 is LQKENI in the germline V gene. Trimming removed 3 bases at V and 0 bases at J, with 6 bases between. The length of the CDR3 is 13 residues. The CDR3 DNA reads TGTGCCAGCTCACCTAAGAACTCCTACGAGCAGTACTTC. It encodes CASSPKNSYEQYF.